This entry features one T cell receptor beta chain sequence. In the authors' workflow: Quantification of nucleated cells was approximated via reference gene primer amplification. The method was immunoSEQ multiplex PCR; TCRdb's version includes in-frame clones alone and lacks a portion of them. V and J calls and clone size are given by that table; D and trimming were obtained from the DNA. The table lists roughly 340,000 clones, 90% to 95% of them singletons, with approximately 3.5% in the top ten. The length of the CDR3 is 15 residues. CDR1 is SGHNT and CDR2 is YENEEA in the germline V gene. Trimming removed 6 bases from V and 4 bases from J; junction bases left unmatched: 10. This entry comes from a study of blood T cell repertoires in COVID-19. About the research overall: Nucleic acid was either cDNA or gDNA, and it came from T cells, B-cell-depleted T cells, or PBMCs.

The genes are TRBV11-3 and TRBJ2-3; TRBD2 aligns across 7 bases. The clonotype comes from a woman aged 18-30 years who had recovered from COVID-19. Sequencing used peripheral blood. The CDR3 reads CASRRSGILADTQYF. The CDR3 DNA sequence: TGTGCCAGCAGACGGAGCGGGATATTGGCAGATACGCAGTATTTT.